These 17 T cell receptor beta chains originate from one sample sequenced in a study of blood T cell repertoires in COVID-19. Some clones are missing from TCRdb's copy, which holds only in-frame ones; the method was immunoSEQ multiplex PCR. The sample carries tens of thousands of clones, approximately 85% recorded once. Sequences were obtained from peripheral blood. The receptors originated from a human donor in a cohort sampled during active COVID-19.

CDR3 region: CASSPGQTFYGYTF. The CDR3 bases are TGTGCCAGCAGCCCAGGACAGACGTTCTATGGCTACACCTTC. This chain joins TRBV7-9 and TRBJ1-2; TRBD1 is a possible D gene (6 bases). CDR1 and CDR2 (germline): SEHNR, FQNEAQ (reference sequence). Between the trimmed V and J ends, which lost 5 bases and 4 bases, there was a span of 14 bases. This CDR3 contains 14 residues.

The sample holds one count of this clone. The rearrangement joins TRBV11-2 to TRBJ1-2, with a possible D match to TRBD1 (5 bases). Germline assignment: CDR1 SGHAT and CDR2 FQNNGV. Trimming took off 4 bases at V and 5 bases at J, with 14 bases between the two ends. CDR3 length equals 14 residues. The CDR3 is CASSSGDSQYGYTF. The CDR3 DNA follows: TGTGCCAGCAGCTCCGGAGACAGCCAGTATGGCTACACCTTC.

V and J are TRBV7-2 and TRBJ2-6; 7 nucleotides match TRBD2. Germline lookup yields CDR1 SGHTA and CDR2 FQGNSA. This CDR3 is 16 amino acids long. With 7 bases clipped from V and 0 bases from J, the junction kept 6 bases outside the gene matches. CDR3 sequence reads: CASTFSGYSGANVLTF. The CDR3 DNA follows: TGTGCCAGCACCTTTAGCGGGTACTCTGGGGCCAACGTCCTGACTTTC.

The V gene is TRBV11-3, the J gene TRBJ1-6; 10 bases align to TRBD1. Germline V gives CDR1 SGHNT, CDR2 YENEEA. Losses at the gene ends were 1 base for V and 11 bases for J; bases not matched to a gene: 5. This CDR3 contains 15 residues. The CDR3 spells CASSLGGTGETPLHF. In DNA form, the CDR3 reads TGTGCCAGCAGCTTAGGAGGGACAGGGGAAACACCCCTCCACTTT.

The chain uses TRBV19 and TRBJ2-3, with 11 bases fitting TRBD2. The CDR3 has 15 residues. Germline V CDR1 and CDR2: LNHDA, SQIVND (reference sequence). The J segment lost 1 base and the V segment lost 4 bases, leaving 1 base of the junction unmatched. CDR3 in amino acids: CASSSSGGGTDTQYF. CDR3 nucleotides: TGTGCCAGTAGTAGTAGCGGGGGGGGCACAGATACGCAGTATTTT.

About this clone: The sample carries other DNA sequences with the same CDR3. J is TRBJ2-5 and V is TRBV6-2 or TRBV6-3; D is undetermined. The CDR3 has 12 residues. Trimming stripped 2 bases from V and 4 bases from J, with 5 bases between. From germline, CDR1 is MNHEY and CDR2 SVGEGT. The CDR3 coding sequence is TGTGCCAGCAGTTACGTCGGAGAGACCCAGTACTTC. Residues: CASSYVGETQYF.

The chain is built from TRBV27 and TRBJ2-5, with TRBD2 identical over 7 bases. The ends lost 3 bases at V and 5 bases at J; junction bases unmatched: 3. The CDR3 has 13 residues. Germline-derived CDR1 and CDR2 are MNHEY and SMNVEV (reference sequence). CDR3 bases: TGTGCCAGCAGTTTTCTTAGCGGGGAGACCCAGTACTTC. Translating gives CASSFLSGETQYF.

A few counts support this clone. The genes are TRBV7-9 and TRBJ1-1; TRBD1 aligns across 8 bases. The CDR3 runs 13 residues. J was trimmed by 10 bases and V by 2 bases; bases with no gene match: 6. Germline V gene lookup returns CDR1 SEHNR and CDR2 FQNEAQ (reference sequence). CDR3 DNA sequence: TGTGCCAGCAGCTTAATTATCGGACAGGGAGCTTTCTTT. Its protein product is CASSLIIGQGAFF.

The chain combines TRBV6-2 or TRBV6-3 with TRBJ2-3; 9 nucleotides line up with TRBD2. The germline V gene has CDR1 MNHEY and CDR2 SVGEGT. V lost 0 bases, J lost 4 bases, and 5 bases stayed unmatched. This CDR3 is 16 amino acids long. The CDR3 reads CASSYSLAGSPDTQYF. The CDR3 DNA follows: TGTGCCAGCAGTTACTCGCTAGCGGGAAGTCCAGATACGCAGTATTTT.

This clone was detected once. The chain recombines TRBV7-6 with TRBJ2-7, with D tentatively TRBD1 (6 bases). The ends were cut back, 3 bases at V and 3 bases at J, with 18 bases in the middle. This CDR3 contains 16 residues. CDR1 and CDR2 from the germline V gene are SGHVS and FNYEAQ. In DNA form, the CDR3 reads TGTGCCAGCAGCTTGGGTTTGGAACAGGGAATCTACGAGCAGTACTTC. The encoded protein is CASSLGLEQGIYEQYF.

This clone was seen only a few times. The chain employs TRBV13 and TRBJ1-6; D gene ambiguous. Looked up from germline, CDR1 is PRHDT and CDR2 is FYEKMQ (reference sequence). The CDR3 extends over 16 amino acids. V lost 2 bases and J lost 7, with 15 bases in between. The CDR3: CASSLRTARGNSPLHF. CDR3 coding DNA: TGTGCCAGCAGCTTAAGGACCGCCAGAGGGAATTCACCCCTCCACTTT.

V gene TRBV3-1 (or the pseudogene TRBV3-2) combines with J gene TRBJ1-5, with a possible D match to TRBD1 (6 bases). The CDR3 contains 15 residues. V lost 4 bases and J lost 3, with 13 bases in between. Germline V gene data show CDR1 as LGHDT and CDR2 as YNNKEL (reference sequence). DNA for the CDR3: TGTGCCAGCAGCCCTGGACAGTTATTCAATCAGCCCCAGCATTTT. It translates to CASSPGQLFNQPQHF.

The V call is TRBV7-8, the J call TRBJ2-2, with 7 bases fitting TRBD2. V dropped 1 base and J dropped 7; count of bases not matched to a gene: 3. Germline CDR1 and CDR2: SGHVS and FQNEAQ. The CDR3 covers 14 residues. The CDR3 reads CASSLVGGNGELFF. The CDR3 bases are TGTGCCAGCAGCTTAGTCGGGGGGAACGGGGAGCTGTTTTTT.

V usage is TRBV5-4 and J usage is TRBJ2-3, with 7 bases identical to TRBD2. V lost 2 bases and J lost 1; bases outside the gene matches: 7. CDR1 and CDR2 from the germline V gene are SGHNT and YYREEE (reference sequence). CDR3 length equals 16 residues. CDR3 bases: TGTGCCAGCAGCTTAGGACTAGGGGAGGGCACAGATACGCAGTATTTT. Translated, it gives CASSLGLGEGTDTQYF.

This chain connects TRBV6-5 to TRBJ1-1, with a tentative D call TRBD1 (6 bases). This CDR3 has 15 residues. V was clipped by 6 bases and J by 5 bases, with 19 bases between them. From germline, CDR1 is MNHEY and CDR2 SVGAGI. The CDR3 DNA reads TGTGCCAGCAGCCCCCCCGGGGGGCTGGGGACTGAAGCTTTCTTT. It is translated as CASSPPGGLGTEAFF.

This clone was recorded only once. V usage is TRBV7-7 and J usage is TRBJ2-7, with TRBD1 identical over 8 bases. V was pared by 1 base and J by 4 bases, with 9 bases of the junction left unmatched. The CDR3 has 16 residues. Germline V gene sequence: CDR1 SSHAT, CDR2 FNYEAQ (reference sequence). CDR3 in DNA: TGTGCCAGCAGCTTAGAGGTCAGGGGGCGTCGGTACGAGCAGTACTTC. Translation gives CASSLEVRGRRYEQYF.

The chain uses TRBV7-2 and TRBJ2-7; D might be TRBD1 (7 bases). CDR3 length equals 13 residues. Trimming shortened V by 4 bases and J by 3 bases, and 10 bases separated the two germline ends. In germline, CDR1 is SGHTA, CDR2 FQGNSA. CDR3 protein: CASSWRDSYEQYF. The CDR3 DNA follows: TGTGCCAGCAGCTGGAGGGACAGCTACGAGCAGTACTTC.